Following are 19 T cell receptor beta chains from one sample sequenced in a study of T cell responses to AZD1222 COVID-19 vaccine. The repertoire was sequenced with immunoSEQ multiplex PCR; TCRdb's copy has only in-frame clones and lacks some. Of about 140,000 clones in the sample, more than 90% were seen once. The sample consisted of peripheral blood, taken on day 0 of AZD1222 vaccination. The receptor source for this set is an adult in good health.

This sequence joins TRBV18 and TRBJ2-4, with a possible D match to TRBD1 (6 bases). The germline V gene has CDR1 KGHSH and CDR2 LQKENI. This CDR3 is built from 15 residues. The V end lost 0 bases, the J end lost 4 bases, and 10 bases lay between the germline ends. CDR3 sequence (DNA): TGTGCCAGCTCACCACCATCAGGGGATAAAAACATTCAGTACTTC. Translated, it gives CASSPPSGDKNIQYF.

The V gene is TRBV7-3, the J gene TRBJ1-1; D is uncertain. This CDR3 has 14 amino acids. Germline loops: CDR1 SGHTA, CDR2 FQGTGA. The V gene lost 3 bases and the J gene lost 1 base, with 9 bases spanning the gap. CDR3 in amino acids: CASSFGASNTEAFF. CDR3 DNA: TGTGCCAGCAGCTTCGGCGCGTCGAACACTGAAGCTTTCTTT.

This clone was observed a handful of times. The DNA of the CDR3 is TGTGCCAGCAGTTACTCGAGTAACTCACCCCTCCACTTT. Translated, it gives CASSYSSNSPLHF. The chain employs TRBV6-2 or TRBV6-3 and TRBJ1-6; D is unresolved. Trimming removed 0 bases at V and 10 bases at J, with 7 bases between. The CDR3 covers 13 residues. CDR1 MNHEY and CDR2 SVGEGT come from the germline V gene.

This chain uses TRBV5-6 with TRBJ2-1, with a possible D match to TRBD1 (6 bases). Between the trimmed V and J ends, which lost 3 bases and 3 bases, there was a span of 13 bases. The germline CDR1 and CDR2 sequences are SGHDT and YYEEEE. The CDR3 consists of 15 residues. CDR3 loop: CASSSRDNYYNEQFF. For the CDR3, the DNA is TGTGCCAGCAGCTCTCGGGACAACTACTACAATGAGCAGTTCTTC. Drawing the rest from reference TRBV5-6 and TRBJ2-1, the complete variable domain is DAGVTQSPTHLIKTRGQQVTLRCSPKSGHDTVSWYQQALGQGPQFIFQYYEEEERQRGNFPDRFSGHQFPNYSSELNVNALLLGDSALYLCASSSRDNYYNEQFFGPGTRLTVL.

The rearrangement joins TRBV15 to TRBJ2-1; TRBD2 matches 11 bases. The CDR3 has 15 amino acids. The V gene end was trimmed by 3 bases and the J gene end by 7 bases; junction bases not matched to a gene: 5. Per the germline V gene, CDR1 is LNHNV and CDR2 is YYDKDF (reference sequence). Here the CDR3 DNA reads TGTGCCACCAGCAGCTCCGGGACTAGCGGAAATGAGCAGTTCTTC. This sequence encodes CATSSSGTSGNEQFF. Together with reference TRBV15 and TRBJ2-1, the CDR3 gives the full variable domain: DAMVIQNPRYQVTQFGKPVTLSCSQTLNHNVMYWYQQKSSQAPKLLFHYYDKDFNNEADTPDNFQSRRPNTSFCFLDIRSPGLGDTAMYLCATSSSGTSGNEQFFGPGTRLTVL.

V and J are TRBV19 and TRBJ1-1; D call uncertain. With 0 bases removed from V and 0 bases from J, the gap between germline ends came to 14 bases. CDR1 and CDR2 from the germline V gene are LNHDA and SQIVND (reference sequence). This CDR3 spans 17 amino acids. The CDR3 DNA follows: TGTGCCAGTAGTATAGATGGCCCGAACAGCTTGAACACTGAAGCTTTCTTT. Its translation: CASSIDGPNSLNTEAFF.

Here the CDR3 DNA reads TGTGCCAGCAGTGTCCTAAGGACAGGGGGGGATTCACCCCTCCACTTT. Translating it yields CASSVLRTGGDSPLHF. This chain uses TRBV28 with TRBJ1-6; 10 nucleotides align to TRBD1. With V trimmed by 5 bases and J by 8 bases, 9 bases remained unmatched. The V gene's germline CDR1 is MDHEN and CDR2 SYDVKM. The CDR3 length is 16 residues. The complete variable domain, with remaining parts taken from reference TRBV28 and TRBJ1-6, reads DVKVTQSSRYLVKRTGEKVFLECVQDMDHENMFWYRQDPGLGLRLIYFSYDVKMKEKGDIPEGYSVSREKKERFSLILESASTNQTSMYLCASSVLRTGGDSPLHFGNGTRLTVT.

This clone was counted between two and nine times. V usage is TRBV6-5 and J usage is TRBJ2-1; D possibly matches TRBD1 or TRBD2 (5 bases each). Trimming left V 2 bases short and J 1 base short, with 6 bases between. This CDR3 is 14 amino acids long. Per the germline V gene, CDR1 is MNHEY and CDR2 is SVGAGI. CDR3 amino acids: CASSYGGSYNEQFF. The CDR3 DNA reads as TGTGCCAGCAGTTACGGGGGATCCTACAATGAGCAGTTCTTC.

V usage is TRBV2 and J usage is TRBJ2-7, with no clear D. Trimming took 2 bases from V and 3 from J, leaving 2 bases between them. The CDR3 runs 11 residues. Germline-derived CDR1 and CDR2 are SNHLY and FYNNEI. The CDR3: CASSENYEQYF. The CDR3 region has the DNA TGTGCCAGCAGTGAAAACTACGAGCAGTACTTC.

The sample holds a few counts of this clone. The CDR3 DNA follows: TGTGCCAGCAGCCCGAGGAGGGGAGGGGCCAATGAGCAGTTCTTC. It yields the protein CASSPRRGGANEQFF. This rearrangement joins TRBV7-3 to TRBJ2-1; 7 bases line up with TRBD2. With V trimmed by 5 bases and J by 6 bases, 10 bases remained unmatched. CDR1 is SGHTA and CDR2 is FQGTGA in the germline V gene. The CDR3 spans 15 residues.

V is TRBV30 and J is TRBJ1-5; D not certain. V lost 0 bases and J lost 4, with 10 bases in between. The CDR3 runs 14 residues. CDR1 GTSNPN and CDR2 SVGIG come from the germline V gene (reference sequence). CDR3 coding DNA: TGTGCCTGGAGTGTACAGACACCTAATCAGCCCCAGCATTTT. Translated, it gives CAWSVQTPNQPQHF. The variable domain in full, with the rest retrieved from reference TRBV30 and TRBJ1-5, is SQTIHQWPATLVQPVGSPLSLECTVEGTSNPNLYWYRQAAGRGLQLLFYSVGIGQISSEVPQNLSASRPQDRQFILSSKKLLLSDSGFYLCAWSVQTPNQPQHFGDGTRLSIL.

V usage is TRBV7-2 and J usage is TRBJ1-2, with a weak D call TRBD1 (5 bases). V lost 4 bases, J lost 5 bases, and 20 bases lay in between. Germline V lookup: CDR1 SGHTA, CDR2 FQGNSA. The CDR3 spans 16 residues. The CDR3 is CASSSTPATRGYGYTF. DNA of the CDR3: TGTGCCAGCAGCTCCACCCCCGCGACGAGGGGTTATGGCTACACCTTC.

For the CDR3, the DNA is TGTGCCAGCAGTAGGACGCTCAATCAGCCCCAGCATTTT. Encoded protein: CASSRTLNQPQHF. This chain joins TRBV6-5 and TRBJ1-5, with D uncertain. The length of the CDR3 is 13 residues. Trimming shortened V by 5 bases and J by 3 bases, and 8 bases separated the two germline ends. Germline assignment: CDR1 MNHEY and CDR2 SVGAGI.

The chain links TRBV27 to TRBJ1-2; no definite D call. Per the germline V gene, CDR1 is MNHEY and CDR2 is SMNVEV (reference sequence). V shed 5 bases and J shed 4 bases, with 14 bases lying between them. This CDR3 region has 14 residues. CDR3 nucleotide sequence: TGTGCCAGCAGTCCTACTAGAGTAGCCTATGGCTACACCTTC. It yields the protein CASSPTRVAYGYTF.

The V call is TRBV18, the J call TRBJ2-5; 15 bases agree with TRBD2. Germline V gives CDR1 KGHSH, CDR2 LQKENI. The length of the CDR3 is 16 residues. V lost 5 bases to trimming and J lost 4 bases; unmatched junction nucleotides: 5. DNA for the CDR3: TGTGCCAGCTCAACCCAGGGACTAGCGGGGGGAGAGACCCAGTACTTC. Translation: CASSTQGLAGGETQYF. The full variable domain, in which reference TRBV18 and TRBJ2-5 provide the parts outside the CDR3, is NAGVMQNPRHLVRRRGQEARLRCSPMKGHSHVYWYRQLPEEGLKFMVYLQKENIIDESGMPKERFSAEFPKEGPSILRIQQVVRGDSAAYFCASSTQGLAGGETQYFGPGTRLLVL.

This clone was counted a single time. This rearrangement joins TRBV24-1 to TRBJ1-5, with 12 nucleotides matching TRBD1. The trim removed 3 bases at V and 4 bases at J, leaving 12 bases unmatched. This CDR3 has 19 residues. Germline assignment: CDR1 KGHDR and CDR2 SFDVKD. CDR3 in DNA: TGTGCCACCAGTGATCCCGGGACAGGGGGCGTGGGGGGAAATCAGCCCCAGCATTTT. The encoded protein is CATSDPGTGGVGGNQPQHF.

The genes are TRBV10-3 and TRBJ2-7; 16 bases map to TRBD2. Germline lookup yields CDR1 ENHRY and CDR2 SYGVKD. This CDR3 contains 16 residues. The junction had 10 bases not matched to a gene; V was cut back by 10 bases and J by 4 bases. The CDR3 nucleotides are TGTGCCACGAGCCCGGGACTAGCGGGAGGGAAGTACGAGCAGTACTTC. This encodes CATSPGLAGGKYEQYF.

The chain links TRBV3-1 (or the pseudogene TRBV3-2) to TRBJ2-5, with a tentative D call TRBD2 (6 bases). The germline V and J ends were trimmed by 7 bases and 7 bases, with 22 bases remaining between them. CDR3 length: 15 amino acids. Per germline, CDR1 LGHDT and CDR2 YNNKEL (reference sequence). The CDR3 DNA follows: TGTGCCAGCACCCTGTGGACGCGGGATGGGGGGACCCAGTACTTC. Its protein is CASTLWTRDGGTQYF.

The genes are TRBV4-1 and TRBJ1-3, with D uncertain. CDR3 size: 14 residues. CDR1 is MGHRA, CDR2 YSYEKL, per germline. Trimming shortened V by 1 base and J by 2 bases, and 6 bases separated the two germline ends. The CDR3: CASSQGAAGNTIYF. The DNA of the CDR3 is TGCGCCAGCAGCCAAGGTGCGGCTGGAAACACCATATATTTT.